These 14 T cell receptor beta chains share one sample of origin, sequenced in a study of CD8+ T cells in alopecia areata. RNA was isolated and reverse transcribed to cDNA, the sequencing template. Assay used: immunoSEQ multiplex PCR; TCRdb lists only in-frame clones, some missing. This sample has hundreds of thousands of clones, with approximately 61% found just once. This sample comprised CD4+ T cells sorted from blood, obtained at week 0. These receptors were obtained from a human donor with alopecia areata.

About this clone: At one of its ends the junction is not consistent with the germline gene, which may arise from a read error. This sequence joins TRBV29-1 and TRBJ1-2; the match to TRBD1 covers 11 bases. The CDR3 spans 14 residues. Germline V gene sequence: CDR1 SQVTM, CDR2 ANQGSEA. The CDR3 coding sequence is TGCAGCGCTGAAAGGCGGGGGACAGGGGGTGGCTACACCTTC. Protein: CSAERRGTGGGYTF. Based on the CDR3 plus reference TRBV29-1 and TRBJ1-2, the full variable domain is SAVISQKPSRDICQRGTSLTIQCQVDSQVTMMFWYRQQPGQSLTLIATANQGSEATYESGFVIDKFPISRPNLTFSTLTVSNMSPEDSSIYLCSAERRGTGGGYTFGSGTRLTVV.

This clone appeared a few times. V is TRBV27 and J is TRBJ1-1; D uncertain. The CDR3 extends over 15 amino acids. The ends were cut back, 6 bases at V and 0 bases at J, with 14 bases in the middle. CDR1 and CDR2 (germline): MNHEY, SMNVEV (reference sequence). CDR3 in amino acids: CASSPTGHMNTEAFF. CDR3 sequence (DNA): TGTGCCAGCAGCCCCACCGGGCATATGAACACTGAAGCTTTCTTT.

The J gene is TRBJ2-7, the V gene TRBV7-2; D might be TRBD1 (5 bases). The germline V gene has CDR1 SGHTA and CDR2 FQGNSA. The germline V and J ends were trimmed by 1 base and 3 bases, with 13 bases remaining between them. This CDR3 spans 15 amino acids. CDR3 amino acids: CASSLGHRTGYEQYF. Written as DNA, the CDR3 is TGTGCCAGCAGCTTAGGTCACAGGACGGGCTACGAGCAGTACTTC.

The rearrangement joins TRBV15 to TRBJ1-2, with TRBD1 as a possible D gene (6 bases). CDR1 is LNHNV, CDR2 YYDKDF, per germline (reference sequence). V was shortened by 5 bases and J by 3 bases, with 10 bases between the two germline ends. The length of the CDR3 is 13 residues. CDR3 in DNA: TGTGCCACCAGCGCACAGGGATACTATGGCTACACCTTC. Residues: CATSAQGYYGYTF.

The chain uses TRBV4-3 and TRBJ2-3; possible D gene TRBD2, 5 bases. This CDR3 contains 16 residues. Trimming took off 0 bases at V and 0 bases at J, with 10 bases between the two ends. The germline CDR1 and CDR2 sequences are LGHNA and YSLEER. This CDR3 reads CASSQEPASSTDTQYF. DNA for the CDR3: TGCGCCAGCAGCCAAGAACCCGCTAGCAGCACAGATACGCAGTATTTT.

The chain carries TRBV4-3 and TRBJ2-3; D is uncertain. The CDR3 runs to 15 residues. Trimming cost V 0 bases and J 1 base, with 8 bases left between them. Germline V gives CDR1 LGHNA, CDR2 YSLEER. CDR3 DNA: TGCGCCAGCAGCCAAGAGTCCCCAGGCACAGATACGCAGTATTTT. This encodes CASSQESPGTDTQYF.

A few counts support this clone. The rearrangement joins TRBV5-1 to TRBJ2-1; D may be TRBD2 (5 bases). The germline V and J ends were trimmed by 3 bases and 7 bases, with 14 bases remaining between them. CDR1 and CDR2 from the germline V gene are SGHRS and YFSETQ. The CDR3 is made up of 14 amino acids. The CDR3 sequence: CASSWRLALNEQFF. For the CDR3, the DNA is TGCGCCAGCAGCTGGCGGCTAGCCTTAAATGAGCAGTTCTTC.

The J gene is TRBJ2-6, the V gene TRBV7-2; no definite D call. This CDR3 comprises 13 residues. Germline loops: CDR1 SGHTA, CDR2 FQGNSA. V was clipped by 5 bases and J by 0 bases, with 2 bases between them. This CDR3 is CASSISGANVLTF. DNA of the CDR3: TGTGCCAGCAGCATCTCTGGGGCCAACGTCCTGACTTTC.

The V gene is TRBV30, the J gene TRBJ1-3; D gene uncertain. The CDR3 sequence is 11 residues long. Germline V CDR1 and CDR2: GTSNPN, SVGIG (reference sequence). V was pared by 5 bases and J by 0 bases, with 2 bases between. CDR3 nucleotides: TGTGCCTGGGACTCTGGAAACACCATATATTTT. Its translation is CAWDSGNTIYF.

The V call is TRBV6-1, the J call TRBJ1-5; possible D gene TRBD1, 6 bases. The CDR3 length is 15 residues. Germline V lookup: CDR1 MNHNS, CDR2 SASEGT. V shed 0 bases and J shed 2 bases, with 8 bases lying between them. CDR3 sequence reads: CASSEAGHGNQPQHF. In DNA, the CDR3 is TGTGCCAGCAGTGAAGCGGGACACGGCAATCAGCCCCAGCATTTT.

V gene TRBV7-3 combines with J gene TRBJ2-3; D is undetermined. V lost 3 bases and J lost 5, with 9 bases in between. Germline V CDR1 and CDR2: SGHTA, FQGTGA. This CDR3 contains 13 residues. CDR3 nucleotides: TGTGCCAGCAGCTTGTCCGTAATAGATACGCAGTATTTT. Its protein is CASSLSVIDTQYF.

CDR3 residues: CASSYGTGRGQPQHF. The CDR3 DNA sequence: TGTGCCAGCAGTTATGGGACAGGGAGAGGTCAGCCCCAGCATTTT. The chain has TRBV6-5 and TRBJ1-5; 9 bases map to TRBD1. This CDR3 has 15 residues. Germline CDR1 reads MNHEY; CDR2 reads SVGAGI. J was trimmed by 6 bases and V by 3 bases; bases with no gene match: 6.

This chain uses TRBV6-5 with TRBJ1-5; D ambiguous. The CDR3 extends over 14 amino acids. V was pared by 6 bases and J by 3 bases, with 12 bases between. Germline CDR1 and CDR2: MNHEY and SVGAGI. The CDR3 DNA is TGTGCCAGCAGGTCCAGTGGGGTCAATCAGCCCCAGCATTTT. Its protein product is CASRSSGVNQPQHF.

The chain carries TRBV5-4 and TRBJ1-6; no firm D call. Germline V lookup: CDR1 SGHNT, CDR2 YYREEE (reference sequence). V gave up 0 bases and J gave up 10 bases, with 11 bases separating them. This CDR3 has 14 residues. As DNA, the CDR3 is TGTGCCAGCAGCTTGGAGTCAGCGCACTCACCCCTCCACTTT. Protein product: CASSLESAHSPLHF. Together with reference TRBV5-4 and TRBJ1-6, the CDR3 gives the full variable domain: ETGVTQSPTHLIKTRGQQVTLRCSSQSGHNTVSWYQQALGQGPQFIFQYYREEENGRGNFPPRFSGLQFPNYSSELNVNALELDDSALYLCASSLESAHSPLHFGNGTRLTVT.